Each of the 9 T cell receptor beta chains below was sequenced from the same sample in a study of blood T cell repertoires in COVID-19. Method: immunoSEQ multiplex PCR; TCRdb's copy keeps in-frame clones and lacks some. The sample contains roughly 280,000 clones, 75% to 90% of which appear only once. Input material: peripheral blood. These receptors all come from a man between 60 and 75 years old who had recovered from COVID-19.

This chain links TRBV11-2 with TRBJ2-1; 7 bases fit TRBD1. The V segment lost 6 bases and the J segment 9 bases; nucleotides outside the gene matches: 11. CDR3 length equals 14 residues. Germline CDR1 SGHAT, CDR2 FQNNGV. The DNA for the CDR3 is TGTGCCAGCAGTTCAATAACCGGGACAGCTGAGCAGTTCTTC. Translation: CASSSITGTAEQFF.

The rearrangement uses TRBV5-6 and TRBJ2-5; D possibly corresponds to TRBD1 (5 bases). The CDR3 loop spans 17 amino acids. The ends were cut back, 3 bases at V and 5 bases at J, with 23 bases in the middle. CDR1 and CDR2 (germline): SGHDT, YYEEEE. The CDR3 loop is CASSSSTRVGSEETQYF. The DNA for the CDR3 is TGTGCCAGCAGCTCCTCCACCAGGGTTGGCTCAGAGGAGACCCAGTACTTC.

The rearrangement uses TRBV27 and TRBJ2-1; 8 bases match TRBD1. With V trimmed by 6 bases and J by 6 bases, 7 bases remained unmatched. This CDR3 is built from 14 residues. Germline CDR1 is MNHEY and CDR2 is SMNVEV (reference sequence). The CDR3 sequence is CASSRQGFGNEQFF. The CDR3 bases are TGTGCCAGCAGCCGACAGGGGTTTGGCAATGAGCAGTTCTTC.

CDR3 region: CASSLVGTRSGTDTQYF. The CDR3 region has the DNA TGTGCCAGCAGCTTAGTAGGGACACGAAGCGGCACAGATACGCAGTATTTT. The rearrangement uses TRBV7-2 and TRBJ2-3, with D maybe TRBD1 (6 bases). The germline V gene has CDR1 SGHTA and CDR2 FQGNSA. The CDR3 totals 17 residues. The V and J ends lost 1 base and 1 base respectively, with 15 bases between them.

The gene calls are TRBV28 and TRBJ2-7, with TRBD1 identical over 9 bases. CDR3 size: 14 residues. Per the germline V gene, CDR1 is MDHEN and CDR2 is SYDVKM. V was clipped by 2 bases and J by 4 bases; unmatched bases: 3. DNA for the CDR3: TGTGCCAGCAGTTTACTGGGACAGGGTTACGAGCAGTACTTC. Translating gives CASSLLGQGYEQYF.

The chain recombines TRBV6-1 with TRBJ2-3, with D perhaps TRBD2 (5 bases). The CDR3 has 14 residues. Trimming stripped 2 bases from V and 6 bases from J, with 12 bases between. CDR1 MNHNS and CDR2 SASEGT come from the germline V gene. CDR3 protein: CASSEMVGSDTQYF. In DNA form, the CDR3 reads TGTGCCAGCAGTGAAATGGTAGGGAGTGATACGCAGTATTTT.

A single count supports this clone. The chain employs TRBV5-1 and TRBJ2-3, with 12 bases lining up with TRBD2. The CDR3 has 14 residues. J was trimmed by 3 bases and V by 5 bases; bases with no gene match: 1. Germline CDR1 reads SGHRS; CDR2 reads YFSETQ. The chain's CDR3 is CASRLAGGTDTQYF. The CDR3 nucleotides read TGCGCCAGCAGACTAGCGGGAGGTACAGATACGCAGTATTTT.

This sequence joins TRBV7-6 and TRBJ1-1, with a possible D match to TRBD1 (6 bases). The CDR3 runs 14 residues. Germline CDR1 is SGHVS and CDR2 is FNYEAQ. V was shortened by 5 bases and J by 1 base, with 11 bases between the two germline ends. CDR3 amino acids: CASSQRDKNTEAFF. CDR3 nucleotides: TGTGCCAGCAGCCAAAGGGACAAGAACACTGAAGCTTTCTTT.

This chain joins TRBV5-5 and TRBJ2-7; 11 positions agree with TRBD2. The CDR3 consists of 15 residues. V was clipped by 1 base and J by 6 bases; unmatched bases: 6. Germline V gives CDR1 SGHKS, CDR2 YYEKEE (reference sequence). Written as DNA, the CDR3 is TGTGCCAGCAGCTTGAAACTAGCGGGAGTGGGCGAGCAGTACTTC. This sequence encodes CASSLKLAGVGEQYF.